A selection of T cell receptor beta chains follows, all from one sample in a study of regulatory T cells in long-lasting Graves disease. TCRdb recomputed calls from the multiplex PCR reads with MiXCR, one row per CDR3 protein. The sample has about 300,000 distinct CDR3 sequences, approximately 20% seen once. The source was peripheral blood mononuclear cells (PBMCs), collected when the disease was refractory, from a patient treated with antithyroid drugs. The receptor source for this set is a female donor with Graves disease. The CDR3 runs from the conserved cysteine through the conserved F or W. A D gene is named only where the DNA matches it firmly. Clone size, where shown, is once, few, many, or a class for clones that have expanded.

D gene,J gene,V gene,clone size,CDR3 protein,CDR3 DNA
TRBD1,TRBJ2-7,TRBV20-1,many,CSANPDRATYEQYF,TGCAGTGCTAACCCAGACAGGGCCACCTACGAGCAGTACTTC
.,TRBJ2-1,TRBV2,.,CASSEAPQYNEQFF,TGTGCCAGCAGTGAAGCGCCCCAGTACAATGAGCAGTTCTTC
.,TRBJ2-5,TRBV2,many,CASSVNEETQYF,TGTGCCAGCAGTGTGAATGAGGAGACCCAGTACTTC
.,TRBJ1-4,TRBV4-1,few,CASSQERQVNEKLFF,TGCGCCAGCAGCCAAGAAAGACAAGTTAATGAAAAACTGTTTTTT
.,TRBJ1-1,TRBV20-1,once,CSAREMGGREMNTEAFF,TGCAGTGCTAGAGAGATGGGGGGTCGAGAGATGAACACTGAAGCTTTCTTT
.,TRBJ2-5,TRBV3-1,many,CASSQSSGTGETQYF,TGTGCCAGCAGCCAATCTAGCGGGACAGGAGAGACCCAGTACTTC
.,TRBJ1-4,TRBV20-1,many,CSASVEGRANEKLFF,TGCAGTGCTAGTGTTGAAGGCAGGGCTAATGAAAAACTGTTTTTT
.,TRBJ2-2,TRBV6-2/TRBV6-3,.,CASSEQRLGELFF,TGTGCCAGCAGTGAACAGAGGTTGGGGGAGCTGTTTTTT
.,TRBJ1-2,TRBV7-8,many,CASSSNFLGRGFRGYTF,TGTGCCAGCAGCTCGAATTTCCTCGGCAGGGGATTTCGGGGCTACACCTTC
TRBD1,TRBJ2-7,TRBV19,.,CASSGDRGFSYEQYF,TGTGCCAGTAGCGGAGACAGGGGCTTCTCCTACGAGCAGTACTTC
TRBD1,TRBJ1-1,TRBV19,.,CASRRTGGTEAFF,TGTGCCAGTAGACGAACAGGGGGCACTGAAGCTTTCTTT
.,TRBJ2-5,TRBV19,.,CASRSRGGETQYF,TGTGCCAGTAGAAGTCGGGGAGGAGAGACCCAGTACTTC
.,TRBJ2-5,TRBV28,many,CASSLRGATPRETQYF,TGTGCCAGCAGTTTAAGGGGAGCCACGCCTAGGGAGACCCAGTACTTC
TRBD1,TRBJ2-3,TRBV5-1,.,CASSWTGTGTDTQYF,TGCGCCAGCAGCTGGACCGGGACAGGGACAGATACGCAGTATTTT
.,TRBJ2-7,TRBV27,many,CASSLTGLRSSYEQYF,TGTGCCAGCAGTTTAACGGGACTCAGGAGCTCCTACGAGCAGTACTTC
.,TRBJ2-7,TRBV28,.,CASSLSIIAAKYEQYF,TGTGCCAGCAGTTTATCAATAATAGCGGCGAAGTACGAGCAGTACTTC
.,TRBJ2-1,TRBV20-1,.,CSAREGGRWREQFF,TGCAGTGCTAGAGAGGGGGGACGCTGGCGTGAGCAGTTCTTC
.,TRBJ2-7,TRBV4-3,.,CASSQDPGLSYEQYF,TGCGCCAGCAGCCAAGATCCCGGACTTTCCTACGAGCAGTACTTC
TRBD1,TRBJ1-2,TRBV28,many,CASSAGDRVYGYTF,TGTGCCAGCAGTGCCGGAGACAGGGTCTATGGCTACACCTTC
.,TRBJ2-7,TRBV7-8,many,CASSLVGDIAYEQYF,TGTGCCAGCAGCTTAGTAGGGGATATTGCCTACGAGCAGTACTTC
TRBD2,TRBJ2-7,TRBV28,.,CASSLKSGLAGYEQYF,TGTGCCAGCAGTTTAAAAAGCGGACTAGCGGGCTACGAGCAGTACTTC
.,TRBJ2-7,TRBV29-1,.,CSVGGSGPRAPTYEQYF,TGCAGCGTTGGGGGTAGCGGCCCGCGTGCCCCTACCTACGAGCAGTACTTC
TRBD2,TRBJ2-3,TRBV27,few,CASSQTSGSTDTQYF,TGTGCCAGCAGTCAGACTAGCGGGAGCACAGATACGCAGTATTTT
.,TRBJ1-5,TRBV19,few,CASSIPLDSNQPQHF,TGTGCCAGTAGTATACCTTTGGATAGCAATCAGCCCCAGCATTTT
.,TRBJ2-7,TRBV12-3/TRBV12-4,many,CASSGVPNRVHFYEQYF,TGTGCCAGCAGTGGCGTACCAAACAGGGTCCACTTCTACGAGCAGTACTTC
TRBD1,TRBJ1-5,TRBV6-1,.,CASNTGECQPQHF,TGTGCCAGCAACACAGGGGAGTGTCAGCCCCAGCATTTT
TRBD1,TRBJ1-4,TRBV19,.,CASSPNPGQVMNEKPFF,TGTGCCAGTAGTCCCAACCCGGGACAGGTGATGAATGAAAAACCGTTTTTT
.,TRBJ2-3,TRBV7-2,.,CASSSLPGGTDTQYF,TGTGCCAGCAGCTCCCTCCCTGGGGGCACAGATACGCAGTATTTT